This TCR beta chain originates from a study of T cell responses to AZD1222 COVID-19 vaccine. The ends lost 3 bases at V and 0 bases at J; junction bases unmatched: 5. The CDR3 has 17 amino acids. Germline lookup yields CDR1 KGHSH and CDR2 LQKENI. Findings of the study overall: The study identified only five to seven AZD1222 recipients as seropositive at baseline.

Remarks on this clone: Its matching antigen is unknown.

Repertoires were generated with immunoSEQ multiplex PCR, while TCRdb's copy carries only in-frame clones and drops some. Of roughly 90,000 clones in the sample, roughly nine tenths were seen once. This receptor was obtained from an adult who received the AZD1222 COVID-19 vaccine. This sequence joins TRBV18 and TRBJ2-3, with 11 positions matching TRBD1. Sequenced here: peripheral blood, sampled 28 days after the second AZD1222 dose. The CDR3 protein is CASSPSGQGASTDTQYF. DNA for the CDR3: TGTGCCAGCTCACCTTCTGGACAGGGGGCTAGCACAGATACGCAGTATTTT. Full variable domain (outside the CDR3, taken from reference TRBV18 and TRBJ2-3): NAGVMQNPRHLVRRRGQEARLRCSPMKGHSHVYWYRQLPEEGLKFMVYLQKENIIDESGMPKERFSAEFPKEGPSILRIQQVVRGDSAAYFCASSPSGQGASTDTQYFGPGTRLTVL.